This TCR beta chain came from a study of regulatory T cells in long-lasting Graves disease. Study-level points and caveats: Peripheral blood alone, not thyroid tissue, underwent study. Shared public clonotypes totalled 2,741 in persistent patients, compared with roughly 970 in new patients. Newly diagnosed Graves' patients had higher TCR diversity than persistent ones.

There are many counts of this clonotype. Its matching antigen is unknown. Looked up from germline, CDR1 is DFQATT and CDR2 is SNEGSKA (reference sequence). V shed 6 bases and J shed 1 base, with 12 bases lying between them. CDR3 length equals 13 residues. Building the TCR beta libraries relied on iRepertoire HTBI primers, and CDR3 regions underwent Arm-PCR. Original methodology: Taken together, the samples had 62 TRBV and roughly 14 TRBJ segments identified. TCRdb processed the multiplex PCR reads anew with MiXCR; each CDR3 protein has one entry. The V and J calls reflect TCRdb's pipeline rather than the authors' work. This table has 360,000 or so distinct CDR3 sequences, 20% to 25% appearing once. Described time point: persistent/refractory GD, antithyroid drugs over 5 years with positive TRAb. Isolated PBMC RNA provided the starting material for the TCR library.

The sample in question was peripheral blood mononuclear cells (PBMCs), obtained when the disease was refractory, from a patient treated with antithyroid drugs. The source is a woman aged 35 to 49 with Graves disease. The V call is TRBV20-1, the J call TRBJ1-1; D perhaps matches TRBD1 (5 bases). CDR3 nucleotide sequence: TGCAGTGCCCCGCAGGGAGGGAACACTGAAGCTTTCTTT. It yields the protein CSAPQGGNTEAFF.